This T cell receptor (beta chain) was sequenced during a study of cytomegalovirus exposure and HLA in healthy donors. V lost 5 bases and J lost 9, with 26 bases in between. Germline values: CDR1 SEHNR, CDR2 FQNEAQ (reference sequence). The CDR3 contains 16 residues. TCRdb's table, derived via immunoSEQ multiplex PCR, lists solely in-frame clones and lacks some. Among 100,000 to 150,000 clones listed, roughly 89% were seen once. Input material: PBMCs. The V gene is TRBV7-9, the J gene TRBJ2-7; weak D call: TRBD1 (6 bases). The source is a woman under 30 in good health and CMV-seronegative. CDR3 sequence (DNA): TGTGCCAGCAGCAAGACTTTATGGGACACGGTTGGCGGGCAGTACTTC. Protein sequence: CASSKTLWDTVGGQYF.